The source of this TCR beta chain is a study of T cells after yellow fever vaccination. TCRdb reprocessed the 5' RACE reads via MiXCR and lists one record per CDR3 protein. The sample yields just under 600,000 distinct CDR3 sequences, about 13% seen once. The CDR3 consists of 15 residues. CDR1 is SEHNR, CDR2 FQNEAQ, per germline (reference sequence). Deletions cut 2 bases from V and 0 bases from J, with 11 bases between. This clonotype was picked up many times. What it binds is unknown. General study points: The CD4 compartment and the CD8 compartment contained a small share of clonotypes in common.

The chain joins TRBV7-9 to TRBJ2-7, with TRBD2 as a possible D gene (5 bases). The clonotype was recovered from a man aged 25 to 45 who received the YFV17D yellow fever vaccine. The input for sequencing was PBMCs, taken on the day of the yellow fever booster vaccination. The CDR3 is CASSLSGSISYEQYF. In nucleotides, the CDR3 is TGTGCCAGCAGCTTAAGTGGGAGTATCTCCTACGAGCAGTACTTC.